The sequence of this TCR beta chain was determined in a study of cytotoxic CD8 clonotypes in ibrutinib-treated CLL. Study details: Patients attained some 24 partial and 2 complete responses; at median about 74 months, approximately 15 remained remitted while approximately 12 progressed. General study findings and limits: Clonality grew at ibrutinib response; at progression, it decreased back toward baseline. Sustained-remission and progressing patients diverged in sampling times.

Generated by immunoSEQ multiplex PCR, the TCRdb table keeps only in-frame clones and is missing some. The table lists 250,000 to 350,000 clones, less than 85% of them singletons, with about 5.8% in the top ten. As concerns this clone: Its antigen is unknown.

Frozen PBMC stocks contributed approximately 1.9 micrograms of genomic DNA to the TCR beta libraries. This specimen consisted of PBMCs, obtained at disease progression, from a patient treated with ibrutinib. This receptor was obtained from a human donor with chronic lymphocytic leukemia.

The CDR3 sequence: CASSVRGTSGSTDTQYF. CDR3 nucleotide sequence: TGTGCCAGCAGCGTGAGAGGGACTAGCGGTAGCACAGATACGCAGTATTTT. The chain links TRBV9 to TRBJ2-3; 11 bases are shared with TRBD2. The CDR3 has 17 residues. Germline CDR1 and CDR2: SGDLS and YYNGEE. Trimming removed 2 bases from V and 0 bases from J; junction bases left unmatched: 5.